Listed below are T cell receptor beta chains from one sample, sequenced in a study of T cells in Graves' hyperthyroidism and ophthalmopathy. From the multiplex PCR reads, TCRdb called clonotypes with MiXCR, one entry per CDR3 protein. This sample has 350,000 to 400,000 distinct CDR3 sequences, with under 15% found just once. The sequenced sample consisted of blood. Source of these receptors: a woman aged 25 to 39 with Graves' hyperthyroidism. CDR3s include the opening cysteine and the closing phenylalanine or tryptophan. The D gene is left open where the match is weak. The listing skips clone size in some rows; elsewhere it reads once, few, many or a size class.

d_call	clone_size	v_call	j_call	cdr3_nt	cdr3_aa
NA	many	TRBV27	TRBJ2-1	TGTGCCAGCAGTGGGTGGGGTAATGAGCAGTTCTTC	CASSGWGNEQFF
TRBD1	few	TRBV20-1	TRBJ1-5	TGCAGTGCTACCACATTCGGCGGGAGGGGGCAAAGCAATCAGCCCCAGCATTTT	CSATTFGGRGQSNQPQHF
NA	NA	TRBV19	TRBJ2-2	TGTGCCAGTAGTACTGAGAACACCGGGGAGCTGTTTTTT	CASSTENTGELFF
TRBD2	few	TRBV19	TRBJ2-7	TGTGCCAGTAGTAGCATCCCCAGCGGGATCCCCCCCTACGAGCAGTACTTC	CASSSIPSGIPPYEQYF
NA	many	TRBV27	TRBJ2-1	TGTGCCAGCAGTCAGGGGAGCTCCTACAATGAGCAGTTCTTC	CASSQGSSYNEQFF
NA	many	TRBV7-2	TRBJ1-5	TGTGCCAGCAGCTTACTAGGCAGTAGCAATCAGCCCCAGCATTTT	CASSLLGSSNQPQHF
TRBD2	NA	TRBV11-1	TRBJ2-7	TGTGCCAGCAGCTTAGGACTAGCGGGAGGTGGTACGTACGAGCAGTACTTC	CASSLGLAGGGTYEQYF
NA	many	TRBV11-2	TRBJ1-1	TGTGCCAGCAGCTTGTTTAAGCGCACTGAAGCTTTCTTT	CASSLFKRTEAFF
TRBD1	many	TRBV7-3	TRBJ2-3	TGTGCCAGCAGCTCTGACAGGGGAGGCCCAGATACGCAGTATTTT	CASSSDRGGPDTQYF
NA	once	TRBV18	TRBJ2-2	TGTGCCAGCTCACCACCCGTTGGAGAGCGGGACACCGGGGAGCTGTTTTTT	CASSPPVGERDTGELFF
NA	NA	TRBV29-1	TRBJ2-5	TGCAGCGTTGGAATCCTGAGTGGAGAGACCCAGTACTTC	CSVGILSGETQYF
TRBD1	NA	TRBV6-1	TRBJ2-5	TGTGCCAGCATAGACTTGGGACAGGGGTCCCGGTACTTC	CASIDLGQGSRYF
TRBD2	few	TRBV29-1	TRBJ2-1	TGCAGCGTTGAAAAAAGCGGGAGAGGAGCCTACAATGAGCAGTTCTTC	CSVEKSGRGAYNEQFF
NA	NA	TRBV27	TRBJ2-7	TGTGCCAGCGGAACTAACACTTACGAGCAGTACTTC	CASGTNTYEQYF
TRBD2	few	TRBV5-1	TRBJ2-3	TGCGCCAGCAGCTCCGGACTAGCGGGAGAAGATACGCAGTATTTT	CASSSGLAGEDTQYF
TRBD2	few	TRBV27	TRBJ2-3	TGTGCCAGCAGTTTATCGACTAGCGGTTCTTATGTCGGCACAGATACGCAGTATTTT	CASSLSTSGSYVGTDTQYF
TRBD1	NA	TRBV27	TRBJ2-4	TGTGCCAGCAGTTTATCTTGGACAGGAGCCAAAAACATTCAGTACTTC	CASSLSWTGAKNIQYF
NA	few	TRBV30	TRBJ1-3	TGTGCCTGGAGTGTAGGGGATTTCGGAAACACCATATATTTT	CAWSVGDFGNTIYF
NA	NA	TRBV28	TRBJ1-1	TGTGCCAGCAGTTTGATGACAAGGCTGAACACTGAAGCTTTCTTT	CASSLMTRLNTEAFF
NA	many	TRBV6-1	TRBJ2-3	TGTGCCAGCAGTACGCCACTATCAATGCCCATGGGGTATACGCAGTATTTT	CASSTPLSMPMGYTQYF
TRBD2	many	TRBV20-1	TRBJ2-3	TGCAGTGCTAGCCGGACTAGCGGGAGTTCAGATACGCAGTATTTT	CSASRTSGSSDTQYF
TRBD2	NA	TRBV3-1	TRBJ2-1	TGTGCCAGCAGCCCACGACTAGCGGAACCCGCAAGCGCGTTCTTC	CASSPRLAEPASAFF
NA	NA	TRBV20-1	TRBJ2-1	TGCAGTGCTAGAAACCCGAGGATGGGGAATGAGCAGTTCTTC	CSARNPRMGNEQFF
TRBD1	few	TRBV2	TRBJ1-6	TGTGCCAGCAGTCAGACAGGGTATAATTCACCCCTCCACTTT	CASSQTGYNSPLHF
TRBD2	many	TRBV30	TRBJ2-5	TGTGCCTGGAGTGACCAATATGGACTAGCGGGGGAGACCCAGTACTTC	CAWSDQYGLAGETQYF
TRBD2	NA	TRBV7-9	TRBJ2-1	TGTGCCAGCAGCTTATTCACTAGCGCGGACAATGAGCAGTTCTTC	CASSLFTSADNEQFF
TRBD1	many	TRBV18	TRBJ1-2	TGTGCCAGCTCACCGGGGACAGGGTTTGGCTACACCTTC	CASSPGTGFGYTF
TRBD1	NA	TRBV19	TRBJ1-1	TGTGCCAGTACAACTCAACCCCCCGGGACAGGGGAAGCTTTCTTT	CASTTQPPGTGEAFF
NA	NA	TRBV2	TRBJ2-5	TGTGCCAGCAGTGAGACCTCGAACCGTGAGACCCAGTACTTC	CASSETSNRETQYF
NA	NA	TRBV5-6	TRBJ2-7	TGTGCCAGCAGCTTGGACCTGGTGGAAGAGCAGTACTTC	CASSLDLVEEQYF
NA	NA	TRBV19	TRBJ1-5	TGTGCCAGTAGTCCCAGATGGTGGGACACCGGGAGCAATCAGCCCCAGCATTTT	CASSPRWWDTGSNQPQHF
TRBD1	few	TRBV27	TRBJ2-7	TGTGCCAGCAGTTTACAAGGACAGGGCGGCGACGAGCAGTACTTC	CASSLQGQGGDEQYF
TRBD1	many	TRBV12-5	TRBJ1-1	TGTGCTAGTGGCCCTCAGGGGGGCTCTGAAGCTTTCTTT	CASGPQGGSEAFF
NA	many	TRBV18	TRBJ2-7	TGTGCCAGCTCACCATCGGCCTTAACCTACGAGCAGTACTTC	CASSPSALTYEQYF
TRBD2	many	TRBV5-1	TRBJ2-7	TGCGCCAGCAGCTTGGGAGCGGGAGGAGGAGGGCGGGAGCAGTACTTC	CASSLGAGGGGREQYF
NA	few	TRBV19	TRBJ1-5	TGTGCCAGTAGTATAGATCTGGGGCGGCCCCAGCATTTT	CASSIDLGRPQHF
NA	many	TRBV27	TRBJ1-3	TGTGCCAGCTCTCGTGGGATCTACTCTGGAAACACCATATATTTT	CASSRGIYSGNTIYF
NA	many	TRBV2	TRBJ1-5	TGTGCCAGCAGCAAGGCTGGAAATCAGCCCCAGCATTTT	CASSKAGNQPQHF
NA	few	TRBV6-2/TRBV6-3	TRBJ2-6	TGTGCCAGCAGTTATAACCCTGGGGCCAACGTCCTGACTTTC	CASSYNPGANVLTF
NA	many	TRBV7-8	TRBJ2-7	TGTGCCAGCAGCTTATCTCATTACGAGCAGTACTTC	CASSLSHYEQYF
TRBD2	NA	TRBV2	TRBJ2-1	TGTGCCAGTAAGCGGGAGTGGTACAATGAGCAGTTCTTC	CASKREWYNEQFF